The entry below describes one TCR beta chain. The antigen is unknown. The sample belongs to a study of T-cell reconstitution after alpha-beta-depleted transplantation in children. General observations from the study: Expanded graft clones numbering several hundred reportedly gave rise to alpha-beta T cells about two months after transplant.

Trimming cost V 0 bases and J 6 bases, with 9 bases left between them. CDR3 length: 13 amino acids. CDR1 MGHRA and CDR2 YSYEKL come from the germline V gene. The TCRbeta library incorporated unique molecular identifiers. TCRdb passed the PCR reads through MiXCR, listing each CDR3 protein once. The repertoire holds approximately 170,000 distinct CDR3 sequences, around 10% seen once, with about 12% in the top ten. This receptor was obtained from a boy between 2 and 15 years old with acute myeloid leukemia, due to receive a stem cell transplant. The chain joins TRBV4-1 to TRBJ2-7, with D possibly called TRBD1 or TRBD2 (5 bases each). The sample was PBMCs, taken before TCRalphabeta/CD19-depleted stem cell transplant. The CDR3 DNA reads TGCGCCAGCAGCCAAGATGAGGGGCGCGAGCAGTACGTC. Amino acid sequence: CASSQDEGREQYV.